The text below deals with one T cell receptor (beta chain). The antigen is unknown. The CDR3 loop spans 13 amino acids. Germline V gene data show CDR1 as SGHRS and CDR2 as YFSETQ. V gave up 1 base and J gave up 8 bases, with 9 bases separating them. This specimen belongs to a study of cytomegalovirus exposure and HLA in healthy donors. Whole-study results and caveats: In a later analysis, 16,951 TCR beta sequences were associated with HLA alleles at 0.05 false discovery rate.

PCR used 60 Vbeta primers and 13 Jbeta primers. TCRdb's table, derived via immunoSEQ multiplex PCR, lists solely in-frame clones and lacks some. The sample data list 70,000 to 90,000 clones. The sample taken for sequencing was PBMCs. This TCR was sampled from a man younger than 30 in good health and CMV-seropositive. The chain has TRBV5-1 and TRBJ1-4, with unresolved D. The CDR3 nucleotides read TGCGCCAGCAGCTTGCAGGTCTCCGAAAAACTGTTTTTT. Translated: CASSLQVSEKLFF.